The clone carrying this TCR beta chain was counted ten times or more. Antigen: not known. This specimen belongs to a study of human T cells and chemical hapten exposure. J gave up 8 bases and V 4 bases, and 6 bases lay outside the gene matches. The CDR3 is made up of 14 amino acids. Germline V gives CDR1 SGHTA, CDR2 FQGNSA. Time point here: pre-sensitization, week 0. Documented treatment: therapeutic diphenylcyclopropenone sensitization with weekly scalp DPC. The study's library attached unique molecular identifiers to single cDNA molecules. TCRdb reprocessed the RACE reads with MiXCR, giving one entry per CDR3 protein. The table includes about 260,000 distinct CDR3 sequences, about 9% detected once. Study-level results: No change in TCRs above 1 in 1000 frequency was produced by DPC sensitization. PT1 expanded TCR counts and patch test score correlated positively.

The TCR comes from a woman between 40 and 50 years old with alopecia areata. Some clones in this sample may be carry-over from other donors' samples. J is TRBJ1-2 and V is TRBV7-2; TRBD1 agrees at 11 bases. Specimen: whole blood, collected in connection with sensitization to the hapten diphenylcyclopropenone (DPC). The CDR3 loop reads CASSSDRGLGGYTF. The DNA for the CDR3 is TGTGCCAGCAGCTCGGACAGGGGGCTTGGAGGCTACACCTTC.